This T cell receptor beta chain was recovered during a study of blood T cells in healthy people across ages. Whole-study findings and limits: The CMV status of each donor remained undetermined, and this could have confounded shifts in expanded clonotypes. Whereas aged donors had fewer naive CD4+ cells, long-lived donors had more of them and higher diversity.

The second PCR ran roughly 7 to 12 cycles with a sample-barcoded 5' primer and J-beta primers. TCRdb processed the 5' RACE reads anew with MiXCR; each CDR3 protein has one entry. The repertoire has about 1.5 million distinct CDR3 sequences, 42% of them found once; the top ten carry roughly 7.9%. Each sample had at least 7 million PBMCs isolated. This clonotype turned up a few times. Its specificity is not known. Material: blood. This receptor was taken from a woman between 18 and 29 years old in good health.

CDR3 residues: CASRSANSPLHF. For the CDR3, the DNA is TGTGCCAGCAGATCGGCGAATTCACCCCTCCACTTT. The chain combines TRBV27 with TRBJ1-6, with D uncertain. The CDR3 contains 12 residues. V dropped 6 bases and J dropped 7 bases, with 7 bases sitting between them. Looked up from germline, CDR1 is MNHEY and CDR2 is SMNVEV (reference sequence).